A single TCR beta chain is shown here with its context. Its antigen is not identified. The length of the CDR3 is 16 residues. Germline V gene data show CDR1 as SGDLS and CDR2 as YYNGEE. V lost 0 bases, J lost 3 bases, and 6 bases stayed unmatched. The data originate from a study of PD-1 blockade in classical Hodgkin lymphoma. About the study: A 3 mg/kg intravenous dose of nivolumab was received by patients every 2 weeks. Study-wide results and caveats: Patients were excluded if nivolumab began under 1 year after ASCT (the autologous transplant). It was reported that newly diagnosed patients had less baseline TCR diversity than healthy donors.

Using immunoSEQ multiplex PCR, the repertoire was profiled, and TCRdb retains in-frame clones only, with some absent. The sample yields 40,000 to 45,000 clones, approximately 70% seen once. With no exception, relapse followed autologous stem cell transplantation in all patients, and brentuximab vedotin exposure varied. The receptor was derived from a human donor with classical Hodgkin lymphoma. Sequenced here: peripheral blood mononuclear cells (PBMCs), sampled before the second cycle of nivolumab. The gene calls are TRBV9 and TRBJ2-7; 10 nucleotides match TRBD2. The CDR3 DNA sequence: TGTGCCAGCAGCGTAGATACTAGCGGGGCCCTCTACGAGCAGTACTTC. Translation: CASSVDTSGALYEQYF.